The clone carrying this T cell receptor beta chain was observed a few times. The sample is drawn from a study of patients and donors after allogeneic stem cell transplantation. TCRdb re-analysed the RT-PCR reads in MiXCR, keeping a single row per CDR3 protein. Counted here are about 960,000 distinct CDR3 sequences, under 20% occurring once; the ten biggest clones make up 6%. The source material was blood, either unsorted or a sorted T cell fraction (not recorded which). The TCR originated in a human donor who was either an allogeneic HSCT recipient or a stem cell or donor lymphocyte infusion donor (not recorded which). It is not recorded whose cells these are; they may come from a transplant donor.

Written as DNA, the CDR3 is TGTGCCAGCAGTTTGGGGCAGGTGACCGGGGAGCTGTTTTTT. Residues: CASSLGQVTGELFF. This chain joins TRBV12-3 or TRBV12-4 and TRBJ2-2; possible D gene TRBD1, 5 bases. The CDR3 is 14 amino acids. Trimming cost V 3 bases and J 5 bases, with 10 bases left between them.